This T cell receptor beta chain was documented in a study of graft-versus-host responses after intestinal transplantation. Looking at the study overall: Transplantation in recipients was multivisceral, liver-intestinal, or isolated intestinal. For about three years after anti-thymocyte globulin induction, all recipients took tacrolimus and steroids. The study's findings and limits: Patients with graft-donor T cell macrochimerism had high graft-versus-host to host-versus-graft clonal ratios in allografts. Some GvH clones were seen earlier in gut or blood, suggesting intestinal origin.

CDR1 GTSNPN and CDR2 SVGIG come from the germline V gene (reference sequence). The V segment lost 0 bases and the J segment 4 bases; nucleotides outside the gene matches: 0. This CDR3 has 14 amino acids. TCRdb keeps only in-frame clones here, not all; method: immunoSEQ multiplex PCR. The sample consists of over 100,000 clones, just over 90% of them appearing once. Turning to this clone: Its matching antigen is unknown.

The TCR sequence derives from a human donor who was the organ donor for an intestinal transplant. This sequence joins TRBV30 and TRBJ2-3; 11 nucleotides agree with TRBD1. The source was unstimulated CD4+ T cells sorted from spleen or lymph node cells, collected before transplant. CDR3 amino acids: CAWSVDRGPDTQYF. In DNA form, the CDR3 reads TGTGCCTGGAGTGTGGACAGGGGGCCAGATACGCAGTATTTT.